This T cell receptor beta chain appears in the sequencing data of a study of CD4 and CD8 cells across lung adenocarcinoma regions. TCRdb analysed the PCR reads with MiXCR anew, one entry per CDR3 protein. The table has about 27,000 distinct CDR3 sequences, more than 45% seen once. The patients had localized lung adenocarcinoma, a non-small cell subtype. The germline V gene encodes CDR1 MNHEY and CDR2 SMNVEV (reference sequence). V gave up 5 bases and J gave up 13 bases; unmatched junction bases: 29. This CDR3 comprises 19 residues. The clonotype comes from a male donor with lung adenocarcinoma. The CD4 and CD8 labels of this study may be unreliable. The chain couples TRBV27 to TRBJ2-4; 7 positions agree with TRBD1. Sequenced material: CD8+ T cells from the center of a lung tumor. The chain's CDR3 is CASSTQFAIPGQLTNMQYF. CDR3 in DNA: TGTGCCAGCAGTACCCAATTCGCGATACCGGGACAGCTCACAAATATGCAGTACTTC.